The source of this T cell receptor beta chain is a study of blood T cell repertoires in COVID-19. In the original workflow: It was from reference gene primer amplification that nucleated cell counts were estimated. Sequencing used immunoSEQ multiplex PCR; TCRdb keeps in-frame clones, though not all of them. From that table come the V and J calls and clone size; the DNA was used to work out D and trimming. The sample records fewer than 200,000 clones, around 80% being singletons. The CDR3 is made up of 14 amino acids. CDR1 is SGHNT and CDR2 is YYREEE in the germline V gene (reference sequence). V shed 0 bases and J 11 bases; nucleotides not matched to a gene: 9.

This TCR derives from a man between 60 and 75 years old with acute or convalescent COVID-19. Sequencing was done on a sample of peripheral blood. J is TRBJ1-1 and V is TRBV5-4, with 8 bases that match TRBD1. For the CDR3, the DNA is TGTGCCAGCAGCTTGGAAGGGCAGGGGGCTCTGGCTTTCTTT. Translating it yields CASSLEGQGALAFF.